These 27 T cell receptor beta chains originate from one sample sequenced in a study of cytomegalovirus exposure and HLA in healthy donors. Method: immunoSEQ multiplex PCR; TCRdb's copy keeps in-frame clones and lacks some. The table records more than 300,000 clones, 80% to 90% of them present only once. Sequenced material: PBMCs. The receptor source for this set is a woman between 18 and 29 years old in good health and CMV-seronegative.

This clone was seen only a few times. The chain couples TRBV19 to TRBJ1-2; TRBD1 matches 10 bases. Germline assignment: CDR1 LNHDA and CDR2 SQIVND (reference sequence). The CDR3 sequence is 13 residues long. V shed 9 bases and J 8 bases; nucleotides not matched to a gene: 9. CDR3 sequence: CASVGDRGRGYTF. The CDR3 bases are TGTGCCAGCGTGGGAGACAGGGGGCGAGGCTACACCTTC.

This chain connects TRBV2 to TRBJ2-2; D perhaps matches TRBD1 (5 bases). Trimming shortened V by 4 bases and J by 2 bases, and 11 bases separated the two germline ends. This CDR3 is built from 15 residues. Germline assignment: CDR1 SNHLY and CDR2 FYNNEI. CDR3 residues: CASSVGQGNTGELFF. In nucleotides, the CDR3 is TGTGCCAGCAGTGTAGGCCAGGGTAACACCGGGGAGCTGTTTTTT.

The chain joins TRBV5-1 to TRBJ2-1, with TRBD1 matching 7 bases. This CDR3 is built from 13 residues. The germline V gene has CDR1 SGHRS and CDR2 YFSETQ. V dropped 4 bases and J dropped 12; count of bases not matched to a gene: 10. In nucleotides, the CDR3 is TGCGCCAGCAGCCCCGAGGGGGCCGGGGCGCAGTTCTTC. It encodes CASSPEGAGAQFF.

This chain joins TRBV6-5 and TRBJ2-7; 7 bases align to TRBD2. The germline V gene encodes CDR1 MNHEY and CDR2 SVGAGI. Trimming removed 4 bases from V and 3 bases from J; junction bases left unmatched: 0. The CDR3 covers 12 residues. The chain's CDR3 is CASSSSGYEQYF. CDR3 sequence (DNA): TGTGCCAGCAGTTCTAGCGGCTACGAGCAGTACTTC.

This chain connects TRBV7-2 to TRBJ2-5; D gene unclear. This CDR3 spans 13 amino acids. Trimming cost V 3 bases and J 1 base, with 6 bases left between them. Germline CDR1 SGHTA, CDR2 FQGNSA. CDR3 loop: CASSFAAQETQYF. In DNA form, the CDR3 reads TGTGCCAGCAGCTTCGCGGCCCAAGAGACCCAGTACTTC.

This clone has a handful of counts. This chain links TRBV9 with TRBJ2-7; 10 bases align to TRBD2. J lost 5 bases, V lost 0 bases, and 5 bases had no gene match. The germline gives CDR1 SGDLS, CDR2 YYNGEE. CDR3 length: 15 amino acids. The CDR3 coding sequence is TGTGCCAGCAGCGTAGGCCTAGCGGGAGTCCACGAGCAGTACTTC. It encodes CASSVGLAGVHEQYF.

This clone occurred a few times. This rearrangement joins TRBV5-1 to TRBJ1-2, with a tentative D call TRBD1 (5 bases). V lost 0 bases, J lost 13 bases, and 19 bases lay in between. The germline gives CDR1 SGHRS, CDR2 YFSETQ. This CDR3 is 14 amino acids long. CDR3 residues: CASSLEAGRDSLTF. Here the CDR3 DNA reads TGCGCCAGCAGCTTGGAGGCAGGGCGGGATTCTCTCACCTTC.

There are a few counts of this clone. CDR3 residues: CASSNPAGTLLYEQYF. The DNA for the CDR3 is TGTGCCAGCAGCAATCCAGCGGGAACCCTCCTATACGAGCAGTACTTC. The V gene is TRBV27, the J gene TRBJ2-7, with TRBD2 identical over 7 bases. The CDR3 has 16 amino acids. V gave up 6 bases and J gave up 4 bases; unmatched junction bases: 15. Germline assignment: CDR1 MNHEY and CDR2 SMNVEV (reference sequence).

The chain employs TRBV5-4 and TRBJ1-2; D not resolved. V gave up 7 bases and J gave up 6 bases, with 16 bases separating them. The CDR3 contains 13 residues. CDR1 is SGHNT, CDR2 YYREEE, per germline (reference sequence). In DNA, the CDR3 is TGTGCCAGCGCCCCAAGGGAGTTCGATGGCTACACCTTC. Translated: CASAPREFDGYTF.

The CDR3 spells CASSPGGGRVQETQYF. The CDR3 region has the DNA TGTGCCAGTAGTCCAGGGGGCGGGAGGGTACAAGAGACCCAGTACTTC. V is TRBV19 and J is TRBJ2-5; D is possibly TRBD2 (9 bases). V was trimmed by 5 bases and J by 2 bases, leaving 18 bases between them. CDR1 and CDR2 from the germline V gene are LNHDA and SQIVND (reference sequence). This CDR3 is 16 amino acids long.

The V gene is TRBV9, the J gene TRBJ2-5, with 10 positions matching TRBD2. The CDR3 is made up of 15 amino acids. Per germline, CDR1 SGDLS and CDR2 YYNGEE. V shed 3 bases, J shed 2 bases, and the junction held 4 bases outside the gene matches. CDR3 residues: CASSGAGGPQETQYF. CDR3 coding DNA: TGTGCCAGCAGCGGAGCGGGAGGGCCTCAAGAGACCCAGTACTTC.

The genes are TRBV29-1 and TRBJ1-1; no clear D gene. Germline-derived CDR1 and CDR2 are SQVTM and ANQGSEA. The CDR3 runs to 13 residues. Trimming stripped 7 bases from V and 0 bases from J, with 12 bases between. The CDR3: CSASLTMNTEAFF. As DNA, the CDR3 is TGCAGCGCTAGTTTGACTATGAACACTGAAGCTTTCTTT.

The chain carries TRBV10-3 and TRBJ2-1, with D possibly TRBD2 on 7 matching bases. The CDR3 is made up of 17 amino acids. Germline values: CDR1 ENHRY, CDR2 SYGVKD. V lost 2 bases, J lost 8 bases, and 22 bases lay in between. CDR3 protein: CAISEPPGAGVGDEQFF. CDR3 nucleotide sequence: TGTGCCATCAGTGAGCCCCCGGGGGCGGGGGTGGGCGATGAGCAGTTCTTC.

The genes are TRBV18 and TRBJ1-5, with 7 bases fitting TRBD1. Looked up from germline, CDR1 is KGHSH and CDR2 is LQKENI. Trimming removed 2 bases from V and 12 bases from J; junction bases left unmatched: 4. This CDR3 is built from 12 residues. In DNA, the CDR3 is TGTGCCAGCTCACCATCGGACAGGTTCCAGCATTTT. This codes for CASSPSDRFQHF. Variable domain in full (rest from reference TRBV18 and TRBJ1-5): NAGVMQNPRHLVRRRGQEARLRCSPMKGHSHVYWYRQLPEEGLKFMVYLQKENIIDESGMPKERFSAEFPKEGPSILRIQQVVRGDSAAYFCASSPSDRFQHFGDGTRLSIL.

The chain uses TRBV10-3 and TRBJ1-2, with D maybe TRBD1 (6 bases). This CDR3 spans 12 amino acids. Trimming removed 7 bases at V and 4 bases at J, with 10 bases between. From germline, CDR1 is ENHRY and CDR2 SYGVKD. CDR3: CAINQGSYGYTF. CDR3 nucleotides: TGTGCCATCAATCAGGGGTCCTATGGCTACACCTTC.

The chain recombines TRBV4-3 with TRBJ1-2, with a possible D match to TRBD1 (5 bases). The CDR3 is made up of 16 amino acids. V gave up 0 bases and J gave up 7 bases, with 18 bases separating them. The germline CDR1 and CDR2 sequences are LGHNA and YSLEER. The CDR3, as DNA: TGCGCCAGCAGCCAAGAAAAACAGGAAAGGTGGGGTGGCTACACCTTC. This encodes CASSQEKQERWGGYTF.

The chain combines TRBV7-2 with TRBJ2-1, with 10 bases lining up with TRBD2. The CDR3 is made up of 15 amino acids. CDR1 and CDR2 from the germline V gene are SGHTA and FQGNSA. Losses at the gene ends were 5 bases for V and 7 bases for J; bases not matched to a gene: 8. The CDR3 here is CASSRRTSGGNEQFF. CDR3 DNA sequence: TGTGCCAGCAGCCGGCGGACTAGCGGAGGAAATGAGCAGTTCTTC.

The chain couples TRBV7-2 to TRBJ2-7; tentatively, D is TRBD2 (5 bases). This CDR3 has 12 amino acids. Trimming took off 3 bases at V and 12 bases at J, with 15 bases between the two ends. Germline V CDR1 and CDR2: SGHTA, FQGNSA. The CDR3, as DNA: TGTGCCAGCAGCTTCCACTCGGGCGGGTGGTACTTC. It translates to CASSFHSGGWYF.

The V call is TRBV4-1, the J call TRBJ2-7, with D possibly being TRBD2 (6 bases). Germline lookup yields CDR1 MGHRA and CDR2 YSYEKL. V lost 1 base and J lost 4, with 11 bases in between. The CDR3 is 14 residues long. CDR3 bases: TGCGCCAGCAGCCAAGGGAGGGCCGTTTACGAGCAGTACTTC. Translation gives CASSQGRAVYEQYF.

The genes are TRBV18 and TRBJ2-7; TRBD1 matches 8 bases. Germline assignment: CDR1 KGHSH and CDR2 LQKENI. The J segment lost 5 bases and the V segment lost 3 bases, leaving 6 bases of the junction unmatched. There are 14 residues in the CDR3. CDR3 nucleotides: TGTGCCAGCTCACCTGGACAGGGTTCAGACGAGCAGTACTTC. Its protein product is CASSPGQGSDEQYF.

CDR3 DNA: TGTGCCAGCAGCGCAGACAGCCTAAACACTGAAGCTTTCTTT. Residues: CASSADSLNTEAFF. The V and J genes are TRBV9 and TRBJ1-1, with TRBD1 as a possible D gene (5 bases). This CDR3 comprises 14 residues. Germline-derived CDR1 and CDR2 are SGDLS and YYNGEE. V dropped 3 bases and J dropped 2 bases, with 11 bases sitting between them.

The chain couples TRBV7-2 to TRBJ1-4; 7 bases agree with TRBD1. Looked up from germline, CDR1 is SGHTA and CDR2 is FQGNSA. CDR3 size: 14 residues. Trimming took 5 bases from V and 2 from J; bases not matched to a gene: 2. The CDR3 DNA reads TGTGCCAGCAGCCCGACAGGGACTAATGAAAAACTGTTTTTT. Translating it yields CASSPTGTNEKLFF.

This sequence joins TRBV27 and TRBJ1-4, with D uncertain. CDR1 and CDR2 (germline): MNHEY, SMNVEV (reference sequence). Trimming removed 5 bases from V and 6 bases from J, with 25 bases in between. There are 18 residues in the CDR3. This CDR3 reads CASSPLLLESNIYEKLFF. CDR3 in DNA: TGTGCCAGCAGTCCCCTTCTTTTGGAGTCGAACATATATGAAAAACTGTTTTTT.

The V call is TRBV4-1, the J call TRBJ1-2; 10 bases align to TRBD1. Germline loops: CDR1 MGHRA, CDR2 YSYEKL. V was clipped by 0 bases and J by 0 bases; unmatched bases: 1. This CDR3 spans 16 amino acids. CDR3 region: CASSQEGQGTNYGYTF. CDR3 bases: TGCGCCAGCAGCCAAGAGGGACAGGGGACTAACTATGGCTACACCTTC.

The rearrangement joins TRBV27 to TRBJ2-1; 9 nucleotides agree with TRBD2. This CDR3 is built from 13 residues. V trimming: 6 bases; J trimming: 7 bases; junction bases outside the gene matches: 4. Germline V lookup: CDR1 MNHEY, CDR2 SMNVEV (reference sequence). The CDR3 loop reads CASRRLAANEQFF. CDR3 bases: TGTGCCAGCAGAAGACTAGCGGCAAATGAGCAGTTCTTC.

This chain links TRBV28 with TRBJ2-1, with 10 bases matching TRBD2. Germline CDR1 is MDHEN and CDR2 is SYDVKM. The V gene end was trimmed by 6 bases and the J gene end by 7 bases; junction bases not matched to a gene: 12. CDR3 length: 16 residues. The chain's CDR3 is CASRRPGLASANEQFF. DNA of the CDR3: TGTGCCAGCAGAAGACCGGGACTAGCGTCTGCGAATGAGCAGTTCTTC.

The chain has TRBV18 and TRBJ2-3; the D gene is possibly TRBD2 (5 bases). Trimming took off 3 bases at V and 3 bases at J, with 13 bases between the two ends. Germline CDR1 KGHSH, CDR2 LQKENI. The CDR3 is 15 amino acids. The CDR3 region has the DNA TGTGCCAGCTCACCGGCTGAGGGTTCGACAGATACGCAGTATTTT. This translates into CASSPAEGSTDTQYF.